The clone carrying this TCR beta chain was counted at least ten times. The sample is drawn from a study of identical twins. Template switching added a universal primer site; cDNA carried unique molecular identifiers. TCRdb reanalysed the 5' RACE reads using MiXCR and keeps one entry per CDR3 protein. Of about 160,000 distinct CDR3 sequences in the sample, 3% to 4.5% were seen once. This clonotype was sampled from a man aged 18 to 29 in good health. The sample was memory T cells sorted from blood.

The CDR3 DNA is TGTGCCAGCAGCCCCCCGGCGGGGATAGGAACTGAAGCTTTCTTT. Its translation is CASSPPAGIGTEAFF. The genes are TRBV7-9 and TRBJ1-1; D is unclear. The CDR3 is 15 amino acids. CDR1 and CDR2 (germline): SEHNR, FQNEAQ (reference sequence). V was shortened by 5 bases and J by 5 bases, with 18 bases between the two germline ends.